This entry is about one T cell receptor (beta chain). Here immunoSEQ multiplex PCR was the method, and the copy in TCRdb shows in-frame clones only, minus some. The sample carries about 300,000 clones, 85% to 90% recorded once. Those who participated ranged in age from roughly 18 to 90 years and resided in approximately 23 US areas. Self-reported history from a screening survey and questionnaire set each donor's cohort. The recovered donors of Cohort 3 showed two negative PCRs, clearance, or symptom resolution. Trimming removed 0 bases from V and 0 bases from J, with 12 bases in between. This CDR3 region has 17 residues. Germline values: CDR1 LNHNV, CDR2 YYDKDF (reference sequence). This sample is part of a study of blood T cell repertoires in COVID-19. Looking at the study overall: Both acute and convalescent COVID-19 samples were obtained from the United States, Italy and Spain.

The receptor was isolated from a man aged 25 to 40 who had recovered from COVID-19. Material for sequencing was PBMCs or T cells enriched from blood (not recorded which). The genes are TRBV15 and TRBJ1-3; D remains ambiguous. For the CDR3, the DNA is TGTGCCACCAGCAGAGATAGAGCAGGAATCTCTGGAAACACCATATATTTT. It is translated as CATSRDRAGISGNTIYF. Full variable domain (rest looked up from reference TRBV15 and TRBJ1-3): DAMVIQNPRYQVTQFGKPVTLSCSQTLNHNVMYWYQQKSSQAPKLLFHYYDKDFNNEADTPDNFQSRRPNTSFCFLDIRSPGLGDTAMYLCATSRDRAGISGNTIYFGEGSWLTVV.